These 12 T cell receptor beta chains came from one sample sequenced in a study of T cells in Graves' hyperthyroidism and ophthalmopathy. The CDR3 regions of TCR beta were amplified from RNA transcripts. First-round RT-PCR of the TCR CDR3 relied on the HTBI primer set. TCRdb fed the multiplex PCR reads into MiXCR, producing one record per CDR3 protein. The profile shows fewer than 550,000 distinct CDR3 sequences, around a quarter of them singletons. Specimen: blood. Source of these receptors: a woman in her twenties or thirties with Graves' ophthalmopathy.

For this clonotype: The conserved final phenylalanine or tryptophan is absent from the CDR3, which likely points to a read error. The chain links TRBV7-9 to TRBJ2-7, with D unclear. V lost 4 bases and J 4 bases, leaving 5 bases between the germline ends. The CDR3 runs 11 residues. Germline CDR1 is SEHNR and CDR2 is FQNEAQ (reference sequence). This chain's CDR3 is CASSSTYEQYS. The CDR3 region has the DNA TGTGCCAGCAGCTCGACTTACGAGCAGTACTCC.

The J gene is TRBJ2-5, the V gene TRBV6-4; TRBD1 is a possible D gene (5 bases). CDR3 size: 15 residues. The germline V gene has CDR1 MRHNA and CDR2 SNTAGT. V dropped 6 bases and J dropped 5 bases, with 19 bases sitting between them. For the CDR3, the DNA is TGTGCCAGCAGCCGACTGGGGCCACTCGGGGAGACCCAGTACTTC. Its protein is CASSRLGPLGETQYF.

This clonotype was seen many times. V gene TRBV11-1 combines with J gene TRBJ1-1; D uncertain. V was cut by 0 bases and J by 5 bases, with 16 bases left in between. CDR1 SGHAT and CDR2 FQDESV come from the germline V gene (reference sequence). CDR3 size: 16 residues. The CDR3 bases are TGTGCCAGCAGCTTAGCGTCAAGTGCTTCTACGACTGAAGCTTTCTTT. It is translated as CASSLASSASTTEAFF. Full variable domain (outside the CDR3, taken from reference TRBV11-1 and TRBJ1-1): EAEVAQSPRYKITEKSQAVAFWCDPISGHATLYWYRQILGQGPELLVQFQDESVVDDSQLPKDRFSAERLKGVDSTLKIQPAELGDSAMYLCASSLASSASTTEAFFGQGTRLTVV.

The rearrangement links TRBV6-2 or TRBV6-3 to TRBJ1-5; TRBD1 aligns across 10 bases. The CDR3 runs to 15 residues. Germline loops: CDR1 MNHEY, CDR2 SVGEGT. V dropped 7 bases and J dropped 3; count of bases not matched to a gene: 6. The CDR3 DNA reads TGTGCCAGCAACGACAGGGGGCGAAACAATCAGCCCCAGCATTTT. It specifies CASNDRGRNNQPQHF.

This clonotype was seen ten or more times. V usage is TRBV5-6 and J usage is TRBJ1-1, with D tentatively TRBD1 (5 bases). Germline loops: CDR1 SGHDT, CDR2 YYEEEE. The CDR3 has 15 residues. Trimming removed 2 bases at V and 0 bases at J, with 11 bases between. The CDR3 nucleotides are TGTGCCAGCAGCTTCAGGGTGACAGTGAACACTGAAGCTTTCTTT. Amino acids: CASSFRVTVNTEAFF.

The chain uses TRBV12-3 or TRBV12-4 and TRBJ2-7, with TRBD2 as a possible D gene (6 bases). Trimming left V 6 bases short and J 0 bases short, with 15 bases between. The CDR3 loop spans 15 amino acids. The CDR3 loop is CASSPGGASSYEQYF. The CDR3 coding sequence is TGTGCCAGCAGCCCCGGCGGGGCTAGCTCCTACGAGCAGTACTTC.

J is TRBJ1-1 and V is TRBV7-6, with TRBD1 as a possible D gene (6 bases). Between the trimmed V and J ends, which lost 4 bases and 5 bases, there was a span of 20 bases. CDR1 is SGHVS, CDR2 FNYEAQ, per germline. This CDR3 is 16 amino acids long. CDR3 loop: CASSSRTGGRGTEAFF. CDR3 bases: TGTGCCAGCAGCTCGCGAACCGGGGGGCGAGGGACTGAAGCTTTCTTT.

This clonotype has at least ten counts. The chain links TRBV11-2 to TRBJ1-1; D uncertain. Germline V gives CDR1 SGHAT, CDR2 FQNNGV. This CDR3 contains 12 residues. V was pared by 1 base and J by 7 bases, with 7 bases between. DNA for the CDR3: TGTGCCAGCAGCTTAGGACGGCATGAAGCTTTCTTT. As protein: CASSLGRHEAFF. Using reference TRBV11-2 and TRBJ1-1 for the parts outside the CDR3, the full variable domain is EAGVAQSPRYKIIEKRQSVAFWCNPISGHATLYWYQQILGQGPKLLIQFQNNGVVDDSQLPKDRFSAERLKGVDSTLKIQPAKLEDSAVYLCASSLGRHEAFFGQGTRLTVV.

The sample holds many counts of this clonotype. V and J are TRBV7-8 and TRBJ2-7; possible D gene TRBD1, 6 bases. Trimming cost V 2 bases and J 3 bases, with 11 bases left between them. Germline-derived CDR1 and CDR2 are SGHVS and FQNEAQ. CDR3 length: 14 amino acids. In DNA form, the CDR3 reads TGTGCCAGCAGCTTAATTGGCAGGGGCTACGAGCAGTACTTC. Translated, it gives CASSLIGRGYEQYF.

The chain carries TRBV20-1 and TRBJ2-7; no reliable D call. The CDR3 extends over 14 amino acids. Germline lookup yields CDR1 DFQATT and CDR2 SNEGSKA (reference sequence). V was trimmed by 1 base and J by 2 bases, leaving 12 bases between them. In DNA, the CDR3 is TGCAGTGCTAGAGCCTCCGGCACCACCTACGAGCAGTACTTC. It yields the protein CSARASGTTYEQYF.

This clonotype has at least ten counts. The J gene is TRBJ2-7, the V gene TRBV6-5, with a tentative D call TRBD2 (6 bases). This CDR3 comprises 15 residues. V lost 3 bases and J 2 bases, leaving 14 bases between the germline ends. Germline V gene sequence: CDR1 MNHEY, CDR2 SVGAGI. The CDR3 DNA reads TGTGCCAGCAGTTATGGGGCGGGGAGCCCCTACGAGCAGTACTTC. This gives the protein CASSYGAGSPYEQYF.

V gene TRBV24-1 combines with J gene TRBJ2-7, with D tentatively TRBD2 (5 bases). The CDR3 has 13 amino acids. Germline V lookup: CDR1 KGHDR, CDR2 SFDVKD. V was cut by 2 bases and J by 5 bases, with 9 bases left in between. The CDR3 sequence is CATSDSGRDEQYF. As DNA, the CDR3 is TGTGCCACCAGTGATTCTGGGCGGGACGAGCAGTACTTC.